This TCR beta chain is from a study of blood T cell repertoires in COVID-19 (TCRdb year 2020). Study-level background: The collaborator samples originated in the United States, Italy and Spain and spanned the acute and convalescent phases of COVID-19. The prospective study material was composed of cDNA or gDNA derived from T cells, B-cell-depleted T cells, or PBMCs. Deeply sampled blood TCRbeta repertoires from subjects exposed to, actively infected with, or recovered from COVID-19 were included in the dataset. The repertoires were made available in a free public database intended to serve as a resource for research on the immune response to SARS-CoV-2. Samples came from the ongoing ImmuneRACE study (first 160 participants) plus 1,254 subjects from 6 global collaborators. Sample metadata almost always included a de-identified subject ID, COVID-19 status, age in years and sex. Where HLA class I and class II types were available, the types were taken from metadata supplied by the sample provider, not from assay-based typing.

With respect to this clone: Its antigen has not been determined. The sample holds no much larger clone one base away, and base qualities are not on file. The same CDR3 also results from other DNA sequences found in this sample.

Participants in the prospective study were enrolled through a virtual design, were aged roughly 18 to 95 years, and lived in roughly 26 United States geographic areas. Cohort assignment in the prospective study relied on participant-reported clinical history from a screening survey and a study questionnaire. Mobile phlebotomists in the prospective study collected whole blood, serum and a nasopharyngeal or oropharyngeal swab from every participant. Participants in the prospective study had the option to provide additional blood draws and questionnaires over an approximately 2-month period. Prospective study blood samples were shipped either frozen or at room temperature before DNA extraction. The immunoSEQ Assay, a bias-controlled multiplex PCR, was used to amplify TCRbeta CDR3 regions from genomic DNA. As for how the authors treated the data: The number of nucleated cells in each sample was estimated from the amplification of reference gene primers within the assay. Sequence reads were collapsed and filtered to measure the absolute abundance of every unique TCRbeta CDR3 rearrangement. For each sample, productive Simpson clonality was calculated by taking the square root of Simpson's diversity index across productive rearrangements. TCRdb took this table from immuneACCESS and kept in-frame rearrangements with V and J called. Such tables lack part of the clones; where checked against another copy, unresolved V genes explain under half of the gap, and the rest is unexplained. V, J and clone size are taken as reported in that table, and D and trimming were inferred from the DNA itself. For this sample there are about 230,000 clones; 89% appear just once. Of the sample, roughly 4% is held by the ten largest clones.

Germline trimming: 5 bases from V, 5 bases from J; junction bases outside gene matches: 6. Taken from cysteine to phenylalanine, the CDR3 has 16 residues. Left in the record is the CDR3 DNA by itself, 48 bases read in frame from the first base. From a lookup of the germline V gene, CDR1 and CDR2 are SGHTA and FQGNSA. Broad study findings and their caveats: The amount of clinical and demographic metadata varied by source and participant and was provided uncurated.

The receptor's source is a woman between 25 and 40 years old with acute COVID-19. The sample taken for sequencing was PBMCs or T cells enriched from blood (not recorded which). The chain employs TRBV7-2 and TRBJ2-3; 14 junctional bases match TRBD2. The CDR3 corresponds to CASSPWTSGGRDTQYF. The DNA is as follows: TGTGCCAGCAGCCCCTGGACTAGCGGGGGGCGAGATACGCAGTATTTT.